The 22 T cell receptor beta chains reported below all come from one sample, sequenced in a study of identical twins (TCRdb year 2016). Libraries were built with 5' RACE. Sequenced using an Illumina HiSeq 2000. TCRdb redid the processing of the public reads, applying fastp at Q25 and MiXCR, and retained in-frame beta chains. Duplicate CDR3 protein sequences are folded into a single record with the most common DNA and genes. Here the sample has about 240,000 distinct CDR3 sequences; 7.5% occur a single time. The ten largest clonotypes hold around 5.4% of the sample. The data were also submitted as part of a second study, on yellow fever vaccine responses in identical twins.

The specimen was CD8+ T cells sorted from blood. These receptors came from a woman in her late teens or twenties in good health.

The chain employs TRBV25-1 and TRBJ2-1; 10 positions match TRBD2. Losses at the gene ends were 2 bases for V and 5 bases for J; bases not matched to a gene: 12. Germline V gene data show CDR1 as MGHDK and CDR2 as SYGVNS. The CDR3 has 18 residues. For the CDR3, the DNA is TGTGCCAGCAGTGAAGTAGCGGGGGGCACGCCCCCCCACAATGAGCAGTTCTTC. Translated: CASSEVAGGTPPHNEQFF.

This clonotype appeared a few times. The V and J genes are TRBV6-1 and TRBJ2-5; tentative D call: TRBD2 (7 bases). Germline V gene sequence: CDR1 MNHNS, CDR2 SASEGT. The CDR3 runs to 13 residues. V was shortened by 7 bases and J by 5 bases, with 14 bases between the two germline ends. The CDR3 sequence is CASKKGGSETQYF. The DNA of the CDR3 is TGTGCCAGCAAAAAGGGGGGGAGTGAGACCCAGTACTTC.

There are a few counts of this clonotype. The chain combines TRBV27 with TRBJ1-2, with 7 bases that match TRBD1. V dropped 7 bases and J dropped 7; count of bases not matched to a gene: 12. The CDR3 is made up of 14 amino acids. Germline V lookup: CDR1 MNHEY, CDR2 SMNVEV (reference sequence). The CDR3 bases are TGTGCCAGCAAACCGGGACAGCTTCTTTCTGGCTACACCTTC. This sequence encodes CASKPGQLLSGYTF.

This clonotype was seen at least ten times. The chain employs TRBV5-1 and TRBJ1-1, with D uncertain. Trimming removed 4 bases at V and 3 bases at J, with 16 bases between. Germline CDR1 and CDR2: SGHRS and YFSETQ. This CDR3 has 15 residues. CDR3 loop: CASSLQEGAYTEAFF. The CDR3 bases are TGCGCCAGCAGCCTGCAAGAGGGCGCCTACACTGAAGCTTTCTTT. Complete variable domain (other parts from reference TRBV5-1 and TRBJ1-1): KAGVTQTPRYLIKTRGQQVTLSCSPISGHRSVSWYQQTPGQGLQFLFEYFSETQRNKGNFPGRFSGRQFSNSRSEMNVSTLELGDSALYLCASSLQEGAYTEAFFGQGTRLTVV.

This clonotype appeared many times. The chain links TRBV9 to TRBJ1-2; D remains unclear. Germline loops: CDR1 SGDLS, CDR2 YYNGEE. V lost 0 bases, J lost 3 bases, and 9 bases lay in between. The CDR3 contains 14 residues. This CDR3 is CASSVEVQYYGYTF. For the CDR3, the DNA is TGTGCCAGCAGCGTAGAGGTCCAATACTATGGCTACACCTTC.

The chain has TRBV3-1 and TRBJ2-7; D is unresolved. This CDR3 has 14 amino acids. Trimming removed 1 base at V and 0 bases at J, with 7 bases between. The germline V gene has CDR1 LGHDT and CDR2 YNNKEL (reference sequence). The CDR3 loop is CASSQGYGSYEQYV. The CDR3 coding sequence is TGTGCCAGCAGCCAAGGTTACGGCTCCTACGAGCAGTACGTC.

This clonotype was picked up many times. This chain connects TRBV20-1 to TRBJ1-3; the D gene is possibly TRBD1 (6 bases). The CDR3 has 15 amino acids. V was clipped by 0 bases and J by 0 bases, with 9 bases between them. Germline CDR1 DFQATT, CDR2 SNEGSKA (reference sequence). This CDR3 is CSARDWTDSGNTIYF. Here the CDR3 DNA reads TGCAGTGCTAGAGATTGGACAGACTCTGGAAACACCATATATTTT.

This chain uses TRBV5-1 with TRBJ2-7, with 9 positions matching TRBD2. This CDR3 is built from 14 residues. V was pared by 0 bases and J by 5 bases, with 3 bases of the junction left unmatched. Germline lookup yields CDR1 SGHRS and CDR2 YFSETQ. The CDR3 sequence: CASSLVGTSHEQYV. DNA for the CDR3: TGCGCCAGCAGCTTGGTAGGGACTAGCCACGAGCAGTACGTC.

The sample holds many counts of this clonotype. The rearrangement uses TRBV12-3 or TRBV12-4 and TRBJ2-2; D uncertain. The CDR3 runs to 15 residues. V lost 6 bases and J lost 8, with 19 bases in between. CDR3: CASRTHPSPPGELFF. The CDR3 bases are TGTGCCAGCAGAACACATCCCTCACCCCCGGGGGAGCTGTTTTTT.

This clonotype appeared many times. V is TRBV2 and J is TRBJ2-1; D perhaps matches TRBD2 (6 bases). V was pared by 3 bases and J by 0 bases, with 9 bases between. Germline CDR1 SNHLY, CDR2 FYNNEI. The CDR3 length is 15 residues. The CDR3 region is CASSDSAGSYNEQFF. CDR3 bases: TGTGCCAGCAGTGATTCAGCGGGCTCCTACAATGAGCAGTTCTTC.

This clonotype came up a few times. The chain couples TRBV12-3 or TRBV12-4 to TRBJ2-7, with D uncertain. V gave up 7 bases and J gave up 0 bases, with 10 bases separating them. This CDR3 is 13 amino acids long. This CDR3 is CASTLPHSYEQYV. As DNA, the CDR3 is TGTGCCAGCACGTTGCCACACTCCTACGAGCAGTACGTC.

The genes are TRBV24-1 and TRBJ1-2, with 9 bases aligning to TRBD1. CDR1 is KGHDR and CDR2 is SFDVKD in the germline V gene. This CDR3 has 15 amino acids. The V and J ends lost 4 bases and 8 bases, in that order; junction bases with no gene match: 10. Here the CDR3 DNA reads TGTGCCACCAGTGACCACAGGGGGCGCACCTTGGGCTACACCTTC. As protein: CATSDHRGRTLGYTF.

This clonotype appeared many times. This sequence joins TRBV7-3 and TRBJ2-1; 9 bases align to TRBD2. There are 14 residues in the CDR3. Germline CDR1 is SGHTA and CDR2 is FQGTGA. After removal of 3 bases from V and 9 bases from J, the junction contained 6 bases not matched to a gene. The CDR3 reads CASSFGGRAGEQFF. In DNA form, the CDR3 reads TGTGCCAGCAGCTTTGGCGGGAGGGCTGGTGAGCAGTTCTTC.

This sequence joins TRBV5-1 and TRBJ1-2; D is perhaps TRBD1 (5 bases). The CDR3 contains 14 residues. Trimming pared 5 bases from V and 4 bases from J, leaving 15 bases between. The V gene's germline CDR1 is SGHRS and CDR2 YFSETQ. The CDR3: CASSPDSPVYGYTF. The CDR3 DNA reads as TGCGCCAGCAGTCCCGACAGCCCCGTCTATGGCTACACCTTC.

The sample holds a few counts of this clonotype. The rearrangement uses TRBV5-6 and TRBJ2-7; either TRBD1 or TRBD2 may supply D (5 bases each). V was clipped by 2 bases and J by 2 bases, with 14 bases between them. Per germline, CDR1 SGHDT and CDR2 YYEEEE. This CDR3 has 15 amino acids. The CDR3 loop reads CASSLSGAPAYEQYF. Written as DNA, the CDR3 is TGTGCCAGCAGCTTATCCGGGGCGCCCGCCTACGAGCAGTACTTC.

Many counts were recorded for this clonotype. The chain has TRBV9 and TRBJ1-2; TRBD1 matches 11 bases. With V trimmed by 2 bases and J by 7 bases, 4 bases remained unmatched. CDR1 is SGDLS, CDR2 YYNGEE, per germline. The CDR3 length is 14 residues. The CDR3 loop is CASSVGQGGGGYTF. The CDR3 DNA sequence: TGTGCCAGCAGCGTGGGACAGGGGGGTGGTGGCTACACCTTC.

This clonotype was seen many times. The junction departs from the called germline gene at one end, perhaps through a read error. The chain joins TRBV3-1 to TRBJ2-5; D assignment may be TRBD1 or TRBD2 (6 bases each). Germline V gives CDR1 LGHDT, CDR2 YNNKEL (reference sequence). The CDR3 spans 16 residues. As DNA, the CDR3 is TGTGCCAGCAGACAAGTAAAGGGGGAGGTTGTAGAGACCCAGTACTTC. It encodes CASRQVKGEVVETQYF.

V and J are TRBV21-1 and TRBJ1-5; the table calls TRBD1, which could not be checked here. TRBV21-1 is classified as a pseudogene. The CDR3 has 14 amino acids. The chain's CDR3 is CASSKGDRGQPQHF. The DNA for the CDR3 is TGTGCCAGCAGCAAAGGCGACAGGGGTCAGCCCCAGCATTTT.

V is TRBV2 and J is TRBJ2-7, with D unresolved. The CDR3 runs 13 residues. Trimming removed 2 bases at V and 3 bases at J, with 8 bases between. The germline V gene encodes CDR1 SNHLY and CDR2 FYNNEI. CDR3 amino acids: CASSERPSYEQYV. CDR3 nucleotide sequence: TGTGCCAGCAGTGAACGGCCTAGCTACGAGCAGTACGTC.

The chain uses TRBV2 and TRBJ2-7; D might be TRBD2 (6 bases). The CDR3 covers 15 residues. Germline CDR1 reads SNHLY; CDR2 reads FYNNEI. Trimming took 3 bases from V and 2 from J, leaving 14 bases between them. The CDR3 region has the DNA TGTGCCAGCAGTGATTCCGGGAGTGGGGCCTACGAGCAGTACTTC. Protein sequence: CASSDSGSGAYEQYF.

The chain links TRBV13 to TRBJ1-4, with D unclear. Between the trimmed V and J ends, which lost 1 base and 8 bases, there was a span of 14 bases. Germline V gene lookup returns CDR1 PRHDT and CDR2 FYEKMQ (reference sequence). This CDR3 contains 15 residues. The CDR3 sequence is CASSLERGNREKLFF. Here the CDR3 DNA reads TGTGCCAGCAGCTTAGAACGGGGAAATCGAGAAAAACTGTTTTTT.

In this sample, this clonotype turned up a few times. The chain employs TRBV6-5 and TRBJ2-1, with TRBD2 as a possible D gene (5 bases). Trimming took off 2 bases at V and 7 bases at J, with 9 bases between the two ends. CDR1 is MNHEY and CDR2 is SVGAGI in the germline V gene. The CDR3 spans 13 residues. CDR3 in DNA: TGTGCCAGCAGTTACGGTGAGGGTAATGAGCAGTTCTTC. Its protein is CASSYGEGNEQFF.